Presented here are 32 T cell receptor beta chains from one specimen sequenced in a study of blood T cell repertoires in COVID-19. TCRdb's table, derived via immunoSEQ multiplex PCR, lists solely in-frame clones and lacks some. The table records about 220,000 clones, 84% of them present only once. The sequenced sample was PBMCs or T cells enriched from blood (not recorded which). These receptor sequences come from a woman aged 40 to 50 who had recovered from COVID-19.

This chain connects TRBV3-1 (or the pseudogene TRBV3-2) to TRBJ2-7; possible D gene TRBD2, 5 bases. The CDR3 covers 15 residues. From germline, CDR1 is LGHDT and CDR2 YNNKEL (reference sequence). The ends were cut back, 1 base at V and 0 bases at J, with 10 bases in the middle. CDR3 in DNA: TGTGCCAGCAGCCAAGGAGCTAGCTCCTCCTACGAGCAGTACGTC. Amino acids: CASSQGASSSYEQYV.

The chain joins TRBV24-1 to TRBJ1-6; weak D call: TRBD1 (6 bases). Germline values: CDR1 KGHDR, CDR2 SFDVKD. The ends were cut back, 2 bases at V and 8 bases at J, with 12 bases in the middle. The CDR3 contains 15 residues. CDR3 loop: CATSDSQAGDSPLHF. The CDR3 DNA follows: TGTGCCACCAGTGATTCGCAAGCAGGGGATTCACCCCTCCACTTT.

This clone showed up just a few times. The genes are TRBV11-3 and TRBJ2-2; D gene uncertain. Trimming cost V 0 bases and J 6 bases, with 5 bases left between them. Germline CDR1 and CDR2: SGHNT and YENEEA. This CDR3 contains 13 residues. As DNA, the CDR3 is TGTGCCAGCAGCTTAGACGGGTCCGGGGAGCTGTTTTTT. Protein: CASSLDGSGELFF.

The chain recombines TRBV7-9 with TRBJ1-1, with D perhaps TRBD1 (5 bases). CDR1 SEHNR and CDR2 FQNEAQ come from the germline V gene (reference sequence). Deletions cut 1 base from V and 3 bases from J, with 6 bases between. The CDR3 spans 13 residues. The CDR3 is CASSLGDYTEAFF. Written as DNA, the CDR3 is TGTGCCAGCAGCTTAGGGGACTACACTGAAGCTTTCTTT.

The count of this clone is one. The CDR3 loop is CASSAGFSYGYTF. CDR3 nucleotides: TGTGCCAGCAGCGCGGGGTTTAGCTATGGCTACACCTTC. The chain employs TRBV27 and TRBJ1-2, with D unresolved. V gave up 6 bases and J gave up 4 bases, with 12 bases separating them. The CDR3 spans 13 residues. Germline values: CDR1 MNHEY, CDR2 SMNVEV (reference sequence).

This clone was picked up one time. V is TRBV2 and J is TRBJ2-6, with D possibly being TRBD2 (6 bases). The CDR3 loop spans 13 amino acids. Germline lookup yields CDR1 SNHLY and CDR2 FYNNEI. The ends were cut back, 6 bases at V and 3 bases at J, with 6 bases in the middle. This CDR3 is CASRAGGANVLTF. CDR3 nucleotide sequence: TGTGCCAGCAGAGCGGGTGGGGCCAACGTCCTGACTTTC.

The chain carries TRBV7-2 and TRBJ1-3, with D uncertain. V was cut by 3 bases and J by 3 bases, with 6 bases left in between. The CDR3 is made up of 13 amino acids. Per germline, CDR1 SGHTA and CDR2 FQGNSA. CDR3 nucleotide sequence: TGTGCCAGCAGCTTTAGAGGTGGAAACACCATATATTTT. Encoded protein: CASSFRGGNTIYF.

The chain has TRBV5-1 and TRBJ1-1; D gene ambiguous. Germline CDR1 is SGHRS and CDR2 is YFSETQ. The CDR3 loop spans 14 amino acids. Trimming took 1 base from V and 2 from J, leaving 9 bases between them. The DNA for the CDR3 is TGCGCCAGCAGCTTGCTTGCGTCTAACACTGAAGCTTTCTTT. This gives the protein CASSLLASNTEAFF.

The chain employs TRBV4-1 and TRBJ2-7; perhaps TRBD2 as D (6 bases). Looked up from germline, CDR1 is MGHRA and CDR2 is YSYEKL. CDR3 length: 15 amino acids. V shed 1 base and J shed 5 bases, with 15 bases lying between them. CDR3: CASSQGLGGRDEQYV. As DNA, the CDR3 is TGCGCCAGCAGCCAAGGGCTCGGAGGGCGGGACGAGCAGTACGTC.

The V gene is TRBV5-3, the J gene TRBJ2-1; 11 bases map to TRBD2. TRBV5-3 is an ORF for which the function is uncertain. The CDR3 covers 16 residues. V was clipped by 1 base and J by 8 bases; unmatched bases: 8. The CDR3 nucleotides are TGTGCCAGAAGCTTGTTGGGACTAGCGGTACCGGATGAGCAGTTCTTC. The encoded protein is CARSLLGLAVPDEQFF.

This clone has only one observation. The chain has TRBV5-1 and TRBJ1-3; D unclear. V was clipped by 4 bases and J by 4 bases, with 9 bases between them. Germline assignment: CDR1 SGHRS and CDR2 YFSETQ. This CDR3 has 13 amino acids. CDR3 sequence: CASSTNRGNTIYF. CDR3 nucleotides: TGCGCCAGCAGCACGAATCGGGGAAACACCATATATTTT.

The chain joins TRBV15 to TRBJ2-5; a possible D gene is TRBD2 (5 bases). This CDR3 spans 15 amino acids. Germline V gene data show CDR1 as LNHNV and CDR2 as YYDKDF (reference sequence). Trimming removed 0 bases from V and 5 bases from J, with 13 bases in between. The CDR3 loop is CATSRDRLERETQYF. The CDR3 bases are TGTGCCACCAGCAGAGATCGGCTGGAGCGGGAGACCCAGTACTTC.

The chain uses TRBV11-3 and TRBJ1-3; tentatively, D is TRBD1 (5 bases). Trimming shortened V by 3 bases and J by 2 bases, and 8 bases separated the two germline ends. The CDR3 has 14 residues. Germline V gene data show CDR1 as SGHNT and CDR2 as YENEEA. CDR3 protein: CASSFPGAGNTIYF. Here the CDR3 DNA reads TGTGCCAGCAGCTTCCCGGGGGCTGGAAACACCATATATTTT.

V gene TRBV19 combines with J gene TRBJ2-2, with 13 nucleotides matching TRBD2. Trimming removed 3 bases from V and 6 bases from J; junction bases left unmatched: 10. Germline assignment: CDR1 LNHDA and CDR2 SQIVND (reference sequence). The CDR3 totals 18 residues. The CDR3 DNA is TGTGCCAGTAGTATCCACGGACTAGCGGGAGCCGGTGCCGGGGAGCTGTTTTTT. This translates into CASSIHGLAGAGAGELFF.

The chain joins TRBV6-5 to TRBJ2-2, with 8 nucleotides matching TRBD1. The trim removed 8 bases at V and 5 bases at J, leaving 10 bases unmatched. Germline CDR1 is MNHEY and CDR2 is SVGAGI. The CDR3 is made up of 15 amino acids. The CDR3, as DNA: TGTGCCAGCCACTCTCAGGGGGCGACAACCGGGGAGCTGTTTTTT. It translates to CASHSQGATTGELFF.

This clone was observed a few times. The rearrangement joins TRBV30 to TRBJ2-2; possible D gene TRBD2, 5 bases. There are 14 residues in the CDR3. Trimming stripped 1 base from V and 8 bases from J, with 14 bases between. CDR1 and CDR2 from the germline V gene are GTSNPN and SVGIG (reference sequence). CDR3 sequence: CAWSAGSLVGELFF. CDR3 in DNA: TGTGCCTGGAGTGCGGGGTCCCTAGTTGGGGAGCTGTTTTTT.

J is TRBJ2-1 and V is TRBV7-3; TRBD2 is a possible D gene (5 bases). Germline V gene data show CDR1 as SGHTA and CDR2 as FQGTGA. The germline V and J ends were trimmed by 5 bases and 6 bases, with 17 bases remaining between them. The CDR3 has 15 amino acids. The CDR3 reads CASSTGLGPSNEQFF. The CDR3 bases are TGTGCCAGCAGCACCGGACTGGGTCCGAGCAATGAGCAGTTCTTC.

The chain recombines TRBV11-1 with TRBJ2-1; 7 bases match TRBD2. J was trimmed by 8 bases and V by 3 bases; bases with no gene match: 7. Germline V gene sequence: CDR1 SGHAT, CDR2 FQDESV (reference sequence). The CDR3 loop spans 14 amino acids. CDR3 amino acids: CASSLGRESDEQFF. CDR3 coding DNA: TGTGCCAGCAGCTTGGGGCGGGAGTCGGATGAGCAGTTCTTC.

This sequence joins TRBV4-1 and TRBJ1-5; 7 bases match TRBD1. Germline CDR1 is MGHRA and CDR2 is YSYEKL. V trimming: 4 bases; J trimming: 0 bases; junction bases outside the gene matches: 18. This CDR3 contains 20 residues. CDR3 nucleotides: TGCGCCAGCAGCCCCGCCTTGACCGGGACAGTAATAAATAGCAATCAGCCCCAGCATTTT. It specifies CASSPALTGTVINSNQPQHF.

The chain couples TRBV11-3 to TRBJ1-1, with 9 bases matching TRBD1. The CDR3 contains 17 residues. The V and J ends lost 1 base and 1 base, in that order; junction bases with no gene match: 7. Germline values: CDR1 SGHNT, CDR2 YENEEA. The CDR3, as DNA: TGTGCCAGCAGCTTAGGGGGAGGGACAGGGAAGAACACTGAAGCTTTCTTT. Its protein product is CASSLGGGTGKNTEAFF.

The rearrangement links TRBV7-9 to TRBJ2-7; TRBD2 matches 7 bases. Germline CDR1 is SEHNR and CDR2 is FQNEAQ (reference sequence). This CDR3 spans 16 amino acids. V gave up 6 bases and J gave up 2 bases; unmatched junction bases: 13. The CDR3 reads CASSSPSAGPPYEQYF. The CDR3 DNA reads as TGTGCCAGCAGTTCGCCATCAGCGGGACCACCCTACGAGCAGTACTTC.

V gene TRBV27 combines with J gene TRBJ1-2; a possible D gene is TRBD1 (5 bases). Deletions cut 5 bases from V and 4 bases from J, with 14 bases between. CDR1 is MNHEY, CDR2 SMNVEV, per germline (reference sequence). The CDR3 contains 14 residues. CDR3 in DNA: TGTGCCAGCAGTCCCCTGGGGGGGACCTATGGCTACACCTTC. This encodes CASSPLGGTYGYTF.

This chain links TRBV5-4 with TRBJ2-3, with D perhaps TRBD1 (6 bases). The germline gives CDR1 SGHNT, CDR2 YYREEE (reference sequence). V was cut by 0 bases and J by 3 bases, with 11 bases left in between. This CDR3 has 15 residues. This CDR3 is CASSLGGGTTDTQYF. The CDR3 DNA reads TGTGCCAGCAGCTTGGGAGGGGGAACTACAGATACGCAGTATTTT.

The chain combines TRBV4-1 with TRBJ2-3; 11 bases align to TRBD2. The CDR3 consists of 17 residues. The V and J ends lost 0 bases and 3 bases, in that order; junction bases with no gene match: 5. Germline V gene data show CDR1 as MGHRA and CDR2 as YSYEKL. In nucleotides, the CDR3 is TGCGCCAGCAGCCAAGAATTCGTAGCGGGAGGGACAGATACGCAGTATTTT. Amino acids: CASSQEFVAGGTDTQYF.

This clone was detected once. The J gene is TRBJ2-2, the V gene TRBV7-8, with a possible D match to TRBD1 (6 bases). Germline V CDR1 and CDR2: SGHVS, FQNEAQ. The CDR3 is 13 residues long. V lost 6 bases and J lost 6, with 11 bases in between. The CDR3 loop is CASSYRVAGELFF. CDR3 coding DNA: TGTGCCAGCAGTTACAGGGTCGCCGGGGAGCTGTTTTTT. The variable domain in full, with the rest retrieved from reference TRBV7-8 and TRBJ2-2, is GAGVSQSPRYKVAKRGQDVALRCDPISGHVSLFWYQQALGQGPEFLTYFQNEAQLDKSGLPSDRFFAERPEGSVSTLKIQRTQQEDSAVYLCASSYRVAGELFFGEGSRLTVL.

The chain recombines TRBV6-2 or TRBV6-3 with TRBJ2-1, with 13 bases that match TRBD2. The CDR3 sequence is 16 residues long. CDR1 MNHEY and CDR2 SVGEGT come from the germline V gene. The trim removed 2 bases at V and 8 bases at J, leaving 6 bases unmatched. The CDR3: CASSYRTSGRADEQFF. As DNA, the CDR3 is TGTGCCAGCAGTTACCGAACTAGCGGGAGGGCGGATGAGCAGTTCTTC.

J is TRBJ2-3 and V is TRBV7-9; D might be TRBD2 (7 bases). Germline CDR1 reads SEHNR; CDR2 reads FQNEAQ (reference sequence). V dropped 2 bases and J dropped 1 base, with 16 bases sitting between them. The CDR3 loop spans 17 amino acids. CDR3 sequence reads: CASSLLGGGLGTDTQYF. CDR3 nucleotides: TGTGCCAGCAGCTTATTGGGAGGGGGTCTAGGCACAGATACGCAGTATTTT.

CDR3 protein: CASSLERTGTDTQYF. The DNA of the CDR3 is TGTGCCAGCAGTTTAGAGCGAACTGGCACAGATACGCAGTATTTT. The V call is TRBV27, the J call TRBJ2-3, with D hard to call. Germline CDR1 is MNHEY and CDR2 is SMNVEV (reference sequence). There are 15 residues in the CDR3. V was clipped by 2 bases and J by 1 base, with 10 bases between them.

The rearrangement joins TRBV30 to TRBJ1-2; the D gene is possibly TRBD1 (5 bases). Per germline, CDR1 GTSNPN and CDR2 SVGIG (reference sequence). V was clipped by 0 bases and J by 7 bases, with 9 bases between them. CDR3 length: 12 residues. The CDR3 spells CAWSVRRGGYTF. The CDR3 coding sequence is TGTGCCTGGAGTGTACGGAGGGGTGGCTACACCTTC. Together with reference TRBV30 and TRBJ1-2, the CDR3 gives the full variable domain: SQTIHQWPATLVQPVGSPLSLECTVEGTSNPNLYWYRQAAGRGLQLLFYSVGIGQISSEVPQNLSASRPQDRQFILSSKKLLLSDSGFYLCAWSVRRGGYTFGSGTRLTVV.

The chain couples TRBV5-5 to TRBJ2-2, with D maybe TRBD2 (6 bases). The CDR3 consists of 15 residues. Germline CDR1 is SGHKS and CDR2 is YYEKEE (reference sequence). V lost 2 bases and J 1 base, leaving 9 bases between the germline ends. The CDR3 is CASSFQGLNTGELFF. The CDR3 coding sequence is TGTGCCAGCAGCTTCCAGGGACTGAACACCGGGGAGCTGTTTTTT.

This clone appeared a single time. The V and J genes are TRBV24-1 and TRBJ2-1, with 11 positions matching TRBD2. The CDR3 loop spans 17 amino acids. Looked up from germline, CDR1 is KGHDR and CDR2 is SFDVKD. J was trimmed by 3 bases and V by 7 bases; bases with no gene match: 10. The CDR3 region has the DNA TGTGCCACCAGCGGCTCTAGTAGCGGGAGGGACTACAATGAGCAGTTCTTC. Protein product: CATSGSSSGRDYNEQFF.

V is TRBV29-1 and J is TRBJ1-2, with 7 bases identical to TRBD1. CDR1 is SQVTM and CDR2 is ANQGSEA in the germline V gene. The V gene end was trimmed by 5 bases and the J gene end by 8 bases; junction bases not matched to a gene: 8. The CDR3 covers 12 residues. The CDR3 loop reads CSVTDRNVGYTF. The CDR3 coding sequence is TGCAGCGTTACGGACAGGAATGTGGGCTACACCTTC.